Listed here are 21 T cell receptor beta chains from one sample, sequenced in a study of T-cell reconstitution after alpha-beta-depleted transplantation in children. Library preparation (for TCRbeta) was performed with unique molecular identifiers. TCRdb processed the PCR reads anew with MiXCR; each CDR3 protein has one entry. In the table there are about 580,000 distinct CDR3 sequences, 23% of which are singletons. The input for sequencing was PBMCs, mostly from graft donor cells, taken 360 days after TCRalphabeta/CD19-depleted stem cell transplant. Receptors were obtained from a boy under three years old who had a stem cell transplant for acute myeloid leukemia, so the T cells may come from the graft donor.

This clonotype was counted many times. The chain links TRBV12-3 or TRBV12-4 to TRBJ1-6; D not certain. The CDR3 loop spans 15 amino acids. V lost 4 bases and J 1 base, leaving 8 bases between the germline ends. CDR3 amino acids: CASSSARSYNSPLHF. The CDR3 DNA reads TGTGCCAGCAGTTCGGCGAGATCCTATAATTCACCCCTCCACTTT.

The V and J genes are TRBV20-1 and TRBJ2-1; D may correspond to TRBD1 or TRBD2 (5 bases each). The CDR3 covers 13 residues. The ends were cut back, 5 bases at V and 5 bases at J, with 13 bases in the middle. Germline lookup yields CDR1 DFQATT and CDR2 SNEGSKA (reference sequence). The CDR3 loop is CSAHTGTHNEQFF. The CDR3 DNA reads TGCAGTGCTCACACCGGGACCCACAATGAGCAGTTCTTC.

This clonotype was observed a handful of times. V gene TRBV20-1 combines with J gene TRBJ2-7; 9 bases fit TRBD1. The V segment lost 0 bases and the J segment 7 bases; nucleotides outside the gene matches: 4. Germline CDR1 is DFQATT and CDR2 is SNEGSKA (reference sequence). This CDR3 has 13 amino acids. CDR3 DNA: TGCAGTGCTAGAGATATGACAGGGGGAGAGCAGTACGTC. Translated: CSARDMTGGEQYV.

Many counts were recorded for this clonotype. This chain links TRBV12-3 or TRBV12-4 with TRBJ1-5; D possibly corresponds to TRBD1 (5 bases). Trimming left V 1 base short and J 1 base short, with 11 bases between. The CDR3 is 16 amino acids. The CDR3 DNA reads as TGTGCCAGCAGTTTAGTATGGGGGGGAAGCAATCAGCCCCAGCATTTT. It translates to CASSLVWGGSNQPQHF.

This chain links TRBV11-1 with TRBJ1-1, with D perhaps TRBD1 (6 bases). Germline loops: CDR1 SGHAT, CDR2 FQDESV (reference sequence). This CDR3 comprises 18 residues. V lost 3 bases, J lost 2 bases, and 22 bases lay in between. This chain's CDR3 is CASSFLRGTSGVNTEAFF. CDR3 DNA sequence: TGTGCCAGCAGCTTTCTCCGGGGAACGTCAGGGGTTAACACTGAAGCTTTCTTT.

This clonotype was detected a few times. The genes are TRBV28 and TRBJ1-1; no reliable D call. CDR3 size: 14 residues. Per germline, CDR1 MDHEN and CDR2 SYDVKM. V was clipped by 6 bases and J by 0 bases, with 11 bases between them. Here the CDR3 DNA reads TGTGCCAGCAGGAGCGTTCTTATGAACACTGAAGCTTTCTTT. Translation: CASRSVLMNTEAFF.

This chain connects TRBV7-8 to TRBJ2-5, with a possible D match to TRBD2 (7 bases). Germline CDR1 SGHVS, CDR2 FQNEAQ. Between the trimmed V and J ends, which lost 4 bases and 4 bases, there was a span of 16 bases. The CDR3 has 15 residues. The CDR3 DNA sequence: TGTGCCAGCAGCTGGGTAGCCGGGGGGCGAGAGACCCAGTACTTC. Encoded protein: CASSWVAGGRETQYF.

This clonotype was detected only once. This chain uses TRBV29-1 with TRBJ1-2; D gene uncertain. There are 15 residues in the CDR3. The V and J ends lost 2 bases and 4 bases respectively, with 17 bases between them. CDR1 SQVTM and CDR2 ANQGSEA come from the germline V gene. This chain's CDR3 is CSVEPYGSLSYGYTF. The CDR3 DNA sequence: TGCAGCGTTGAACCATACGGGTCTCTTTCCTATGGCTACACCTTC. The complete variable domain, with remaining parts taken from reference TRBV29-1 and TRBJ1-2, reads SAVISQKPSRDICQRGTSLTIQCQVDSQVTMMFWYRQQPGQSLTLIATANQGSEATYESGFVIDKFPISRPNLTFSTLTVSNMSPEDSSIYLCSVEPYGSLSYGYTFGSGTRLTVV.

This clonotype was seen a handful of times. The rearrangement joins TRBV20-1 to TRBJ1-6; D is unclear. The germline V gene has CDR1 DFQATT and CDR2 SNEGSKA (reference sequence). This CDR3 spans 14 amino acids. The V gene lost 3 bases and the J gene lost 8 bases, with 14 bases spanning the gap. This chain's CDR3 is CSASFGVGDSPLHF. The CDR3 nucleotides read TGCAGTGCTAGTTTTGGGGTTGGCGATTCACCCCTCCACTTT.

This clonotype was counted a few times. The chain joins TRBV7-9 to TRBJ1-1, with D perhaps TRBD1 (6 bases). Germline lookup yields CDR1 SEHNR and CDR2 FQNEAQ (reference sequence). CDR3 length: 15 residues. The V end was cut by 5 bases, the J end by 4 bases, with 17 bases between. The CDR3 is CASSLIRTASTEAFF. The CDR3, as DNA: TGTGCCAGCAGCCTTATCCGGACAGCGAGCACTGAAGCTTTCTTT.

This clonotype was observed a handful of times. As DNA, the CDR3 is TGCAGTGCTAGCCCCGGGGGGCTCAGCCCCCTCCACTTT. It yields the protein CSASPGGLSPLHF. The V and J genes are TRBV20-1 and TRBJ1-6, with a possible D match to TRBD1 (6 bases). The CDR3 spans 13 residues. The germline V gene has CDR1 DFQATT and CDR2 SNEGSKA (reference sequence). V lost 3 bases, J lost 13 bases, and 16 bases lay in between.

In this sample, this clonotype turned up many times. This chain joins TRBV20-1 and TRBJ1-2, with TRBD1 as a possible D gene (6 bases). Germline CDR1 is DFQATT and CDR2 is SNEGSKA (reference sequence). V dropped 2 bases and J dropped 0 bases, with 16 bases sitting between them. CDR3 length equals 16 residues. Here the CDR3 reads CSARTPTGATNYGYTF. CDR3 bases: TGCAGTGCTAGAACCCCGACAGGTGCGACTAACTATGGCTACACCTTC.

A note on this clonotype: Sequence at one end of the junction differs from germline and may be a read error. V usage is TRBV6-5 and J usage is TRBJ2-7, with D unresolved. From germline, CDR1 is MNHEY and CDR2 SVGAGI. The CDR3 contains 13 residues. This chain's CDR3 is CASSYFGSYEQYF. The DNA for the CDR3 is TGTGCCAGCAGCTACTTCGGCTCCTACGAGCAGTACTTC.

CDR3: CSARDGGTGETQYF. CDR3 nucleotide sequence: TGCAGTGCTAGAGACGGCGGGACAGGAGAGACCCAGTACTTC. V gene TRBV20-1 combines with J gene TRBJ2-5; 8 bases are a match to TRBD1. The V gene's germline CDR1 is DFQATT and CDR2 SNEGSKA (reference sequence). The CDR3 runs to 14 residues. Trimming took 0 bases from V and 4 from J; bases not matched to a gene: 4.

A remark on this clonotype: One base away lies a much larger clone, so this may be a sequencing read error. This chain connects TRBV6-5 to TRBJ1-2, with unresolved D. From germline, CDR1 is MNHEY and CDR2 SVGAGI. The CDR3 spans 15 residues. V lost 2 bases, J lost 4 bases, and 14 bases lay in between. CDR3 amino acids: CASSYGVLGCYGYTF. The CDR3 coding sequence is TGTGCCAGCAGTTACGGGGTATTGGGATGCTATGGCTACACCTTC.

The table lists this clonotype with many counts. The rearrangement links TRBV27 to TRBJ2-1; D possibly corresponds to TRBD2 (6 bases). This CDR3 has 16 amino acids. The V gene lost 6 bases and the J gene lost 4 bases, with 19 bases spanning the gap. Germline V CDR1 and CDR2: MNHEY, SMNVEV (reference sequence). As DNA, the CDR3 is TGTGCCAGCAGCTGGGAAGGCGGGGTGTCTTACAATGAGCAGTTCTTC. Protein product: CASSWEGGVSYNEQFF.

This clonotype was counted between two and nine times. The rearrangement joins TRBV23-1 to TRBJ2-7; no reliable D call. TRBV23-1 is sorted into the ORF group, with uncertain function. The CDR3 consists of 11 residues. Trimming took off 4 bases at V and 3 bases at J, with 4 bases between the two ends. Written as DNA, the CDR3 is TGCGCCAGCAGTCCATTCTACGAGCAGTACGTC. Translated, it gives CASSPFYEQYV.

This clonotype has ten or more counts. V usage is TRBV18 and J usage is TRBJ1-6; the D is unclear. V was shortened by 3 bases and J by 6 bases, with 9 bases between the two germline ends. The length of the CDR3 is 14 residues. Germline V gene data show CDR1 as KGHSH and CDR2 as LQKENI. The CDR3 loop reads CASSPLAVNSPLHF. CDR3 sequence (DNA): TGTGCCAGCTCACCCTTGGCTGTTAATTCACCCCTCCACTTT.

CDR3 amino acids: CASSLLAGDEQYF. The CDR3 DNA is TGTGCCAGCAGCTTACTAGCGGGGGACGAGCAGTACTTC. The chain uses TRBV7-9 and TRBJ2-7, with 10 positions matching TRBD2. The CDR3 sequence is 13 residues long. V shed 2 bases, J shed 5 bases, and the junction held 0 bases outside the gene matches. Germline V CDR1 and CDR2: SEHNR, FQNEAQ (reference sequence).

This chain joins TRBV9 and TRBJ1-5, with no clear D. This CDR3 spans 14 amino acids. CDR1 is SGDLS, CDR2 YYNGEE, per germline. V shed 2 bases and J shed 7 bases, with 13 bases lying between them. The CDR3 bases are TGTGCCAGCAGCGTGGGCAGTCACGGACAGCCCCAGCATTTT. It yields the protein CASSVGSHGQPQHF.

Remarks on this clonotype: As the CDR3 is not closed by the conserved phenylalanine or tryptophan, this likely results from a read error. This chain's CDR3 is CASSLDRMNSPLHV. As DNA, the CDR3 is TGCGCCAGCAGCTTGGACAGGATGAATTCACCCCTCCACGTT. V is TRBV5-1 and J is TRBJ1-6; D possibly corresponds to TRBD1 (5 bases). Germline V gene data show CDR1 as SGHRS and CDR2 as YFSETQ. The CDR3 spans 14 residues. The ends were cut back, 0 bases at V and 7 bases at J, with 8 bases in the middle.